A single T cell receptor beta chain is shown here with its context. This clone was recorded a few times. Its specific antigen is unknown. Base qualities were left out, and no much larger clone turns up one base away. Per the publication, the time point label means: week 47, end of study. Every vaccine dose consisted of 300 ug of a 20-mer mutant IDH1 peptide in Montanide, administered subcutaneously together with topical imiquimod. Patients received eight vaccinations in weeks 1, 3, 5, 7, 11, 15, 19 and 23, corresponding to visits V03 through V10. Donors had newly diagnosed WHO grade 3 or 4 IDH1-mutant astrocytomas with loss of nuclear ATRX. The samples were drawn from NOA16, a multicentre, single-arm, open-label phase I trial in Germany that tested a mutant IDH1 peptide vaccine in humans for the first time. The DNeasy Blood and Tissue Kit was used to extract genomic DNA from EDTA blood for TCRB sequencing.

After removal of 5 bases from V and 7 bases from J, the junction retains 7 bases not matched to a gene. Taken from cysteine to phenylalanine, the CDR3 has 15 residues. The kept DNA is CDR3 alone, 45 bases in frame from the first base. CDR1 is given as LNHDA and CDR2 as SQIVND, both from the germline V gene (reference sequence). The data belong to a study of a mutant IDH1 vaccine in newly diagnosed glioma (dated by TCRdb to the early 2020s). Background for the entire study: Vaccination started 4-6 weeks after radiotherapy alone, or was given together with temozolomide cycles in the groups whose treatment included chemotherapy. Of the roughly 32 treated patients, around 62% were male and 37.5% were female, and a mean age of roughly 37 years was recorded. Prior to enrollment, standard therapy consisting of radiotherapy alone, temozolomide alone, or radiochemotherapy with temozolomide had been administered to patients, with the combination being received by most patients. Visit V12 was the week-35 safety follow-up and visit V13 was the week-47 end of study. Peripheral blood samples were drawn at six visits, namely V03 (baseline), V05, V07, V10, V12 and V13. For exploratory analyses, longitudinal TCRB deep sequencing was carried out in about 25 treated patients wherever samples were available. The study at large found these results: Immune responses induced by the vaccine were seen in approximately 93% of patients across multiple MHC alleles. No apparent relationship was observed between pseudoprogression and alterations in the top peripheral T cell clonotypes detected by TCRB sequencing. Availability determined which PBMC samples were chosen for TCRB deep sequencing. It was noted by the authors that analyses of patient blood samples could not be reproduced owing to sample limitations.

Libraries were prepared through the immunoSEQ multiplex PCR assay. Following the manufacturer's protocol, the hsTCRB Kit was used to amplify rearranged TCR beta chain sequences. An Illumina MiSeq was used to sequence the TCRB libraries. Processing in the source paper ran as follows. Demultiplexing, trimming and gene mapping were performed with the kit vendor's proprietary platform. Imported from immuneACCESS, the table was reduced by TCRdb to in-frame sequences with V and J called. These copies leave out some clones; in studies compared against another copy, an unresolved V gene accounts for under half, and the cause of the remainder is not known. The V and J calls and clone size come from that table; D and trimming were worked out from the DNA. Counted in this sample were about 85,000 clones; approximately 89% of them appeared once. The ten largest account for roughly 0.74% of the sample.

The clonotype comes from a woman aged 45-59 years with glioma. The sample here was PBMCs, taken from a glioma patient whose treatment included an IDH1 peptide vaccine. Rearrangement joined TRBV19 to TRBJ1-6, with TRBD1 matching 8 junction bases. The DNA sequence is given as TGTGCCAGTAGTTTCGGACAGGGTGGAAATTCACCCCTCCACTTT. Translation gives CASSFGQGGNSPLHF.